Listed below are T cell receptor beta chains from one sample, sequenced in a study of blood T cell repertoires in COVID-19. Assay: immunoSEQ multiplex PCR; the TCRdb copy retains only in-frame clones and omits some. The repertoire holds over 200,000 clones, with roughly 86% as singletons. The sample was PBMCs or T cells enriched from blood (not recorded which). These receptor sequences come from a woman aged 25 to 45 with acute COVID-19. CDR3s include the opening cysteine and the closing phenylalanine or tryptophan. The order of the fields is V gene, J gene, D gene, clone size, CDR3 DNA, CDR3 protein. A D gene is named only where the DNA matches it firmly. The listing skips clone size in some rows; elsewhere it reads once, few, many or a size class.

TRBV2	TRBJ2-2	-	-	TGTGCCAGCAGTGAATACGGGGAGCTGTTTTTT	CASSEYGELFF
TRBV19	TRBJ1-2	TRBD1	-	TGTGCCAGTAGTCGAAGCCTGGGACAGGGGGCTAATAATGTCACCTTC	CASSRSLGQGANNVTF
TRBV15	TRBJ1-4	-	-	TGTGCCACCAGCAGAAGGGAGCTTGTTCCTGAAAAACTGTTTTTT	CATSRRELVPEKLFF
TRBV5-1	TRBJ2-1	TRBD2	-	TGCGCCAGCAGCACTGGACCGGGACTAGCGACGTACAATGAGCAGTTCTTC	CASSTGPGLATYNEQFF
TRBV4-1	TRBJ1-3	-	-	TGCGCCAGCAGCCAAGATTCAGGCTCTGGAAACACCATATATTTT	CASSQDSGSGNTIYF
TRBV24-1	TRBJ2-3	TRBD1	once	TGTGCCACCAGTGACCCGGGACAGGGGGCAGATACGCAGTATTTT	CATSDPGQGADTQYF
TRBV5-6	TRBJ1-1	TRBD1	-	TGTGCCAGCAGCTCTTTGGACAGGGGGCACACTGAAGCTTTCTTT	CASSSLDRGHTEAFF
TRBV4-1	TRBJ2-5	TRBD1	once	TGCGCCAGCAGCCAGGGGGACAGGAACGTTAAGACCCAGTACTTC	CASSQGDRNVKTQYF
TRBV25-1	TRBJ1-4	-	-	TGTGCCAGCAGTGAATCTCGGGGGAATGAAAAACTGTTTTTT	CASSESRGNEKLFF
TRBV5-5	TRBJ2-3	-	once	TGTGCCAGCATCGGAGGGACAGATACGCAGTATTTT	CASIGGTDTQYF
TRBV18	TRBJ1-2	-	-	TGTGCCAGCTCACCACCAGCTTACGGCAGGCTCTATGGCTACACCTTC	CASSPPAYGRLYGYTF
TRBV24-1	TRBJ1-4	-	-	TGTGCCACCAGTGATCCCAGGGTGAGAGATGAAAAACTGTTTTTT	CATSDPRVRDEKLFF
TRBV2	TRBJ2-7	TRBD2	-	TGTGCCAGCAGTGAACCAGCGGGGGGTTCAAAGGAGCAGTACTTC	CASSEPAGGSKEQYF